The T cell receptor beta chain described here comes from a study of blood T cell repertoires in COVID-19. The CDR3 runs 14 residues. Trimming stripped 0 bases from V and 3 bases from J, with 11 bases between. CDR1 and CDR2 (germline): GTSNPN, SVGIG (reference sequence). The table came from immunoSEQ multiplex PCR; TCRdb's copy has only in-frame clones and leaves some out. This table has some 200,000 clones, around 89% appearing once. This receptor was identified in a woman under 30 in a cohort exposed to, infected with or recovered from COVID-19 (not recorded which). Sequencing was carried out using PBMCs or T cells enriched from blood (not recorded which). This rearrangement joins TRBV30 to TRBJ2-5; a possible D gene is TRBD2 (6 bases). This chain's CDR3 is CAWSVTGAEETQYF. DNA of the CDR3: TGTGCCTGGAGTGTAACGGGAGCGGAAGAGACCCAGTACTTC.